This is a list of T cell receptor beta chains from one sample in a study of cytomegalovirus exposure and HLA in healthy donors. Repertoires were generated with immunoSEQ multiplex PCR, while TCRdb's copy carries only in-frame clones and drops some. Its table lists roughly 69,000 clones. The sample comprised PBMCs. Receptor source: a woman aged 30 to 39 in good health and CMV-seronegative. CDR3s include the opening cysteine and the closing phenylalanine or tryptophan. The D gene is left open where the match is weak.

d_call: TRBD1
j_call: TRBJ1-2
v_call: TRBV6-5
cdr3_nt: TGTGCCAGCAGTTCTACAGGGGAGGCGGGCTACACCTTC
cdr3_aa: CASSSTGEAGYTF

d_call: TRBD1
j_call: TRBJ1-1
v_call: TRBV6-1
cdr3_nt: TGTGCCAGCAGTGAGCCCCCGGGTTCAGGGGGCAACACTGAAGCTTTCTTT
cdr3_aa: CASSEPPGSGGNTEAFF

d_call: NA
j_call: TRBJ1-3
v_call: TRBV18
cdr3_nt: TGTGCCAGCTCACCCCGGACAGCAGCCTCCTCTGGAAACACCATATATTTT
cdr3_aa: CASSPRTAASSGNTIYF

d_call: NA
j_call: TRBJ2-5
v_call: TRBV2
cdr3_nt: TGTGCCAGCAGTGTATTACAGGGAGAAGAGACCCAGTACTTC
cdr3_aa: CASSVLQGEETQYF

d_call: TRBD1
j_call: TRBJ1-5
v_call: TRBV5-1
cdr3_nt: TGCGCCAGCAGCTTGGTGGCAGGGGGCCCAAAAGCGGCCCAGCATTTT
cdr3_aa: CASSLVAGGPKAAQHF

d_call: NA
j_call: TRBJ1-2
v_call: TRBV28
cdr3_nt: TGTGCCAGCAGTACGACAGGCCGTGAGGGCTACACCTTC
cdr3_aa: CASSTTGREGYTF

d_call: NA
j_call: TRBJ1-5
v_call: TRBV4-1
cdr3_nt: TGCGCCAGCAGCCAAGACCCAGGTTGGGATCAGCCCCAGCATTTT
cdr3_aa: CASSQDPGWDQPQHF

d_call: NA
j_call: TRBJ1-6
v_call: TRBV19
cdr3_nt: TGTGCCAGTAGTACGAGTCTGAATTCACCCCTCCACTTT
cdr3_aa: CASSTSLNSPLHF

d_call: NA
j_call: TRBJ2-5
v_call: TRBV7-6
cdr3_nt: TGTGCCAGCTCCGGGGAGGACAGGAAAGAGACCCAGTACTTC
cdr3_aa: CASSGEDRKETQYF

d_call: TRBD1
j_call: TRBJ1-1
v_call: TRBV29-1
cdr3_nt: TGCAGCGTTGTGGACAGGAGCAAGAACACTGAAGCTTTCTTT
cdr3_aa: CSVVDRSKNTEAFF

d_call: NA
j_call: TRBJ2-1
v_call: TRBV4-1
cdr3_nt: TGCGCCAGCAGCCAGGCGAGAGGGTTCCCTGAGCAGTTCTTC
cdr3_aa: CASSQARGFPEQFF

d_call: NA
j_call: TRBJ2-5
v_call: TRBV5-1
cdr3_nt: TGCGCCAGCAGCTTGGCGACACCCCAAGAGACCCAGTACTTC
cdr3_aa: CASSLATPQETQYF

d_call: NA
j_call: TRBJ2-2
v_call: TRBV5-4
cdr3_nt: TGTGCCAGCAGCTCCAGGGGCCCAAACACCGGGGAGCTGTTTTTT
cdr3_aa: CASSSRGPNTGELFF

d_call: TRBD1
j_call: TRBJ1-5
v_call: TRBV7-3
cdr3_nt: TGTGCCAGCAGCTTACAGGGGGGTCAGCCCCAGCATTTT
cdr3_aa: CASSLQGGQPQHF

d_call: NA
j_call: TRBJ1-1
v_call: TRBV6-1
cdr3_nt: TGTGCCAGCAGTGACCAGGGGAACACTGAAGCTTTCTTT
cdr3_aa: CASSDQGNTEAFF

d_call: TRBD2
j_call: TRBJ2-1
v_call: TRBV5-1
cdr3_nt: TGCGCCAGCAGCTTGGTAGCGGGGGAGCACAATGAGCAGTTCTTC
cdr3_aa: CASSLVAGEHNEQFF

d_call: NA
j_call: TRBJ2-5
v_call: TRBV7-3
cdr3_nt: TGTGCCAGCAGCTCCGAACGGGGGACCCAGTACTTC
cdr3_aa: CASSSERGTQYF

d_call: NA
j_call: TRBJ1-5
v_call: TRBV28
cdr3_nt: TGTGCCAGCAGCCTCACAGTGACGGCCGCGGGGCAGCCCCAGCATTTT
cdr3_aa: CASSLTVTAAGQPQHF

d_call: NA
j_call: TRBJ1-1
v_call: TRBV5-1
cdr3_nt: TGCGCCAGCAGCCAAGCCCCATACACTGAAGCTTTCTTT
cdr3_aa: CASSQAPYTEAFF

d_call: NA
j_call: TRBJ2-7
v_call: TRBV9
cdr3_nt: TGTGCCAGCAGCTCCTCGAACGAGCAGTACTTC
cdr3_aa: CASSSSNEQYF

d_call: TRBD2
j_call: TRBJ2-2
v_call: TRBV7-6
cdr3_nt: TGTGCCAGCAGCTTTGTGACTAGCGTTACCGGGGAGCTGTTTTTT
cdr3_aa: CASSFVTSVTGELFF

d_call: TRBD1
j_call: TRBJ2-7
v_call: TRBV7-2
cdr3_nt: TGTGCCAGCAGCGGACAGGGGAGCTCCTACGAGCAGTACTTC
cdr3_aa: CASSGQGSSYEQYF

d_call: NA
j_call: TRBJ1-1
v_call: TRBV4-1
cdr3_nt: TGCGCCAGCTCCCAGGGCAGCATGAACACTGAAGCTTTCTTT
cdr3_aa: CASSQGSMNTEAFF

d_call: TRBD2
j_call: TRBJ2-1
v_call: TRBV4-3
cdr3_nt: TGCGCCAGCAGCTCCTGGACTAGCGGGGGGGCCGATGGGCCCAATGAGCAGTTCTTC
cdr3_aa: CASSSWTSGGADGPNEQFF

d_call: NA
j_call: TRBJ2-5
v_call: TRBV30
cdr3_nt: TGTGCCTGGAGTGTTCCCCCCTTGACAGGGAGGAACCCCCTGCGACAAGAGAACCAGTACTTC
cdr3_aa: CAWSVPPLTGRNPLRQENQYF

d_call: NA
j_call: TRBJ1-2
v_call: TRBV10-2
cdr3_nt: TGCGCCAGCGGGGGACACCCAAGGGGGAACTATGGCTACACCTTC
cdr3_aa: CASGGHPRGNYGYTF

d_call: TRBD1
j_call: TRBJ1-2
v_call: TRBV4-1
cdr3_nt: TGCGCCAGCAGCACCGGACAGGGGGCGGGCTATGGCTACACCTTC
cdr3_aa: CASSTGQGAGYGYTF

d_call: NA
j_call: TRBJ2-7
v_call: TRBV4-2
cdr3_nt: TGTGCCAGCAGCCAAGATCTCACTGGCTACGAGCAGTACTTC
cdr3_aa: CASSQDLTGYEQYF

d_call: TRBD1
j_call: TRBJ2-5
v_call: TRBV11-2
cdr3_nt: TGTGCCAGCAGCTTTCGGACAGGCCAAGAGACCCAGTACTTC
cdr3_aa: CASSFRTGQETQYF

d_call: TRBD2
j_call: TRBJ2-1
v_call: TRBV4-2
cdr3_nt: TGTGCCAGCAGCCAAGAGGGCGGGGGGGGCTATGAGCAGTTCTTC
cdr3_aa: CASSQEGGGGYEQFF

d_call: NA
j_call: TRBJ2-1
v_call: TRBV5-6
cdr3_nt: TGTGCCAGCAGCTCCCGTCCGGGCGGGAACGCTGAGCAGTTCTTC
cdr3_aa: CASSSRPGGNAEQFF

d_call: NA
j_call: TRBJ2-2
v_call: TRBV5-1
cdr3_nt: TGCGCCAGCAGCTTCAACACAGGGATTACCGGGGAGCTGTTTTTT
cdr3_aa: CASSFNTGITGELFF

d_call: NA
j_call: TRBJ1-6
v_call: TRBV6-5
cdr3_nt: TGTGCCAGCAGCTGGGACATAGCCCTTAATTCACCCCTCCACTTT
cdr3_aa: CASSWDIALNSPLHF

d_call: TRBD1
j_call: TRBJ1-1
v_call: TRBV2
cdr3_nt: TGTGCCAGCAGGGGGGACAGGGTCGGCACTGAAGCTTTCTTT
cdr3_aa: CASRGDRVGTEAFF

d_call: TRBD1
j_call: TRBJ1-5
v_call: TRBV28
cdr3_nt: TGTGCCAGTGGGACAGGACTTAATCAGCCCCAGCATTTT
cdr3_aa: CASGTGLNQPQHF

d_call: NA
j_call: TRBJ2-3
v_call: TRBV7-6
cdr3_nt: TGTGCCAGCAGCTTCGATTCGGGCACAGATACGCAGTATTTT
cdr3_aa: CASSFDSGTDTQYF

d_call: NA
j_call: TRBJ2-6
v_call: TRBV6-4
cdr3_nt: TGTGCCAGCAGCGTAGACACCTTCTCTGGGGCCAACGTCCTGACTTTC
cdr3_aa: CASSVDTFSGANVLTF

d_call: TRBD1
j_call: TRBJ1-5
v_call: TRBV28
cdr3_nt: TGTGCCAGCAGTTTTTACAACCTCGACAGGGTGGGGGTGATAAGGAATCAGCCCCAGCATTTT
cdr3_aa: CASSFYNLDRVGVIRNQPQHF

d_call: NA
j_call: TRBJ2-1
v_call: TRBV5-1
cdr3_nt: TGCGCCAGCAGCGTAGGGGGGGGATACAATGAGCAGTTCTTC
cdr3_aa: CASSVGGGYNEQFF

d_call: NA
j_call: TRBJ2-3
v_call: TRBV9
cdr3_nt: TGTGCCAGCAGCCCCCGGGACACAGATACGCAGTATTTT
cdr3_aa: CASSPRDTDTQYF

d_call: NA
j_call: TRBJ2-1
v_call: TRBV19
cdr3_nt: TGTGCCAGTAGTCCCGGGACAAAACAGTTCTTC
cdr3_aa: CASSPGTKQFF

d_call: NA
j_call: TRBJ1-2
v_call: TRBV28
cdr3_nt: TGTGCCAGCAGTTTAGGACATCCCTATGGCTACACCTTC
cdr3_aa: CASSLGHPYGYTF

d_call: TRBD1
j_call: TRBJ2-4
v_call: TRBV29-1
cdr3_nt: TGCAGCGTGGGTATAACAGGGGGGAGAAACATTCAGTACTTC
cdr3_aa: CSVGITGGRNIQYF

d_call: TRBD2
j_call: TRBJ2-1
v_call: TRBV9
cdr3_nt: TGTGCCAGCAGCGCCGGGGGGGATGAGCAGTTCTTC
cdr3_aa: CASSAGGDEQFF

d_call: TRBD2
j_call: TRBJ2-1
v_call: TRBV30
cdr3_nt: TGTGCCTGGAGTGCCCTTGGACTAGATTCCTACAATGAGCAGTTCTTC
cdr3_aa: CAWSALGLDSYNEQFF

d_call: TRBD2
j_call: TRBJ2-1
v_call: TRBV27
cdr3_nt: TGTGCCAGCAGTTTAGGGACTAGCGGCGCCAATGAGCAGTTCTTC
cdr3_aa: CASSLGTSGANEQFF

d_call: NA
j_call: TRBJ1-6
v_call: TRBV7-6
cdr3_nt: TGTGCCAGCAGTGGGCAGCCCAATTCACCCCTCCACTTT
cdr3_aa: CASSGQPNSPLHF

d_call: TRBD1
j_call: TRBJ2-7
v_call: TRBV5-1
cdr3_nt: TGCGCCAGCAGCGTCCTGGACAGGGGCTACGAGCAGTACTTC
cdr3_aa: CASSVLDRGYEQYF

d_call: NA
j_call: TRBJ2-5
v_call: TRBV27
cdr3_nt: TGTGCCAGCAGTTCTCTCAGTAGGAGGGCGTCAGAGACCCAGTACTTC
cdr3_aa: CASSSLSRRASETQYF

d_call: NA
j_call: TRBJ2-1
v_call: TRBV5-6
cdr3_nt: TGTGCCAGCAGCCCGCCCGTGTTGCGGGTCTCCTACAATGAGCAGTTCTTC
cdr3_aa: CASSPPVLRVSYNEQFF

d_call: TRBD1
j_call: TRBJ1-2
v_call: TRBV15
cdr3_nt: TGTGCCACCAGCAGGGACAGGGAAGATGGTGGCTACACCTTC
cdr3_aa: CATSRDREDGGYTF

d_call: NA
j_call: TRBJ2-5
v_call: TRBV7-2
cdr3_nt: TGTGCCAGCAGCCGCATGGGGCCAGAGACCCAGTACTTC
cdr3_aa: CASSRMGPETQYF

d_call: TRBD2
j_call: TRBJ2-2
v_call: TRBV13
cdr3_nt: TGTGCCAGCAGCTTCGTCGATCGGGGGGGCACCGGGGAGCTGTTTTTT
cdr3_aa: CASSFVDRGGTGELFF

d_call: NA
j_call: TRBJ2-7
v_call: TRBV30
cdr3_nt: TGTGCCTGGAGCCGCGGGGCCATCTACGAGCAGTACTTC
cdr3_aa: CAWSRGAIYEQYF

d_call: TRBD1
j_call: TRBJ2-7
v_call: TRBV4-1
cdr3_nt: TGCGCCAGCAGCCAAAGATGGCCGGGACAGGGGGCCCACGAGCAGTACTTC
cdr3_aa: CASSQRWPGQGAHEQYF

d_call: NA
j_call: TRBJ2-7
v_call: TRBV6-5
cdr3_nt: TGTGCCAGCAGCCGAAAGGACTTTCTCGAGCAGTACTTC
cdr3_aa: CASSRKDFLEQYF

d_call: TRBD1
j_call: TRBJ2-7
v_call: TRBV11-2
cdr3_nt: TGTGCCAGCAGCTTAGGCAGGGGGCGCAGGAGGGAGCAGTACTTC
cdr3_aa: CASSLGRGRRREQYF

d_call: TRBD1
j_call: TRBJ1-1
v_call: TRBV6-6
cdr3_nt: TGTGCCAGCAGTCCCAGGGGGGAAAGCACTGAAGCTTTCTTT
cdr3_aa: CASSPRGESTEAFF

d_call: TRBD2
j_call: TRBJ2-2
v_call: TRBV9
cdr3_nt: TGTGCCAGCAGCGTAGGACTAGCGGGGGGGCTGTACACCGGGGAGCTGTTTTTT
cdr3_aa: CASSVGLAGGLYTGELFF

d_call: TRBD2
j_call: TRBJ2-7
v_call: TRBV9
cdr3_nt: TGTGCCAGCAGCGTAGCGGGGAGAGCGGGAGGGCTCTACGAGCAGTACTTC
cdr3_aa: CASSVAGRAGGLYEQYF